A single T cell receptor (beta chain) is shown here with its context. Using its own MiXCR run on the PCR reads, TCRdb lists one record per CDR3 protein. The profile covers fewer than 45,000 distinct CDR3 sequences, with approximately 17% appearing a single time and roughly 7% taken by the ten largest. The V gene's germline CDR1 is LNHDA and CDR2 SQIVND (reference sequence). Between the trimmed V and J ends, which lost 6 bases and 0 bases, there was a span of 9 bases. The CDR3 sequence is 14 residues long. This entry comes from a study of molecular identifiers for immune sequencing clone quantification. Whole-study context: Naive CD8 RNA (roughly 20,000 or 100,000 cells) was divided into five aliquots, with four sequenced.

This TCR was recovered from a human donor in good health. Some libraries in this study had Jurkat cell RNA spiked in. The V gene is TRBV19, the J gene TRBJ2-1; D remains ambiguous. The sample consisted of naive CD8+ T cells from blood, with Jurkat cell RNA spiked in. Documented subset: FACS-sorted CD8+CD4-CCR7+CD45RA+ naive T cells. The CDR3 protein is CASSPISSYNEQFF. The CDR3 DNA is TGTGCCAGTAGCCCCATAAGCTCCTACAATGAGCAGTTCTTC.